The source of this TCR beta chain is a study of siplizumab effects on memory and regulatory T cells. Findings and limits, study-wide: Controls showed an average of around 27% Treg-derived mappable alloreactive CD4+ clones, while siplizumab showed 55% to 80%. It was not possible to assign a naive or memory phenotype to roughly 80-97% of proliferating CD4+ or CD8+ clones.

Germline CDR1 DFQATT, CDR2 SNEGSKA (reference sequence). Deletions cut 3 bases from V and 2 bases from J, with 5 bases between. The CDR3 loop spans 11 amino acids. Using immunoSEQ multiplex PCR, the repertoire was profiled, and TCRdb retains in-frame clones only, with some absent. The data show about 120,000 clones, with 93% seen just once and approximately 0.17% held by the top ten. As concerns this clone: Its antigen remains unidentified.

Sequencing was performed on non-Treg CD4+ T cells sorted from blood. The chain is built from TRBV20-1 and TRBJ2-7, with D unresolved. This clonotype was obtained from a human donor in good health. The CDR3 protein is CSASHAYEQYF. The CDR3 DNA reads TGCAGTGCTAGCCACGCCTACGAGCAGTACTTC.